The T cell receptor beta chain described here comes from a study of the immune and genomic landscape of osteosarcoma (dated by TCRdb to the early 2020s). Background for the entire study: The overall cohort comprised around 48 pediatric and adult patients with high-grade osteosarcoma, with a median age at diagnosis of around 30 years (range 5-81). Patients in the overall cohort were 60% male, and approximately 73% presented with localized disease at diagnosis. To define immunogenic potential, the study profiled osteosarcoma specimens using whole genome, RNA and T-cell receptor sequencing, along with immunohistochemistry and reverse phase protein arrays. Poor-risk disease was overrepresented in the cohort, as 73% of patients had an unfavorable pathologic response to standard therapy and around 63% were deceased. An explanation for the limited clinical activity of immune checkpoint inhibitors in osteosarcoma was sought in the study. Three patients contributed a couple of samples from the same tumor site. TCR sequencing results were integrated with transcriptome, protein array and immunostaining data to characterize the osteosarcoma immunogenomic landscape. What the work shows at the level of the full study, not this receptor alone: Higher TCR productive clonality was observed in the immune-hot C3 cluster than in the cold C1 cluster, although TCR productive clonality remained low overall. Productive TCR clonality was found to be low overall, with an average of 0.09 and a maximum of 0.3, which suggested limited T-cell clonal expansion. The clonality benchmarks were taken from external normal skin and healthy peripheral blood data instead of from matched normal tissue. Sample size was not determined by any statistical method, because osteosarcoma is rare and every possible sample was collected. In five cases, the repertoire was dominated by a single hyperexpanded clone, and fewer than 100 T-cell clonotypes were detected in all five cases. Matched blood was collected from only a couple of patients, alongside the frozen tumor specimens.

TCR beta chain CDR3 regions were immunosequenced with the ImmunoSEQ Assay (Adaptive Biotechnologies). From the authors' description of their analysis: TCRB rearrangements, read counts, read proportions and gene usage were exported through the ImmunoSEQ Analyzer platform. T-cell clonality was computed as 1 minus Pielou's evenness on productive rearrangements. In the clonal space homeostasis analysis, clonotypes were sorted into rare, small, medium, large or hyperexpanded (0.01 to 1 of the repertoire) bins. TCR productive clonality was compared across immune clusters C1, C2 and C3 using the Wilcoxon rank sum test. The clones in this table, taken by TCRdb from immuneACCESS, are in-frame only. Not every clone is retained; where verified, under half of the shortfall comes from an unresolved V gene, and the cause of the rest is unknown. That table is the source of V, J and clone size, and D and trimming were worked out from the DNA. The sample records a few thousand clones, 77% of which are singletons. Approximately 6.7% of the sample lies in the top ten.

The specimens were post-treatment primary, local recurrence and metastasis tumors obtained from patients with a poor prognosis. Comment on this clone: Its antigen has not been determined. No much larger clone exists at a distance of one base, and base qualities are not known.

Looking up the germline V gene (reference sequence) yields CDR1 LNHNV and CDR2 YYDKDF. V has 0 bases trimmed and J has 3 bases trimmed; junction bases matching no gene number 2. The cysteine opens and the phenylalanine closes a CDR3 of 14 amino acids. CDR3 DNA only is kept here, 42 bases in frame from base 1. The clonotype originates from a human donor with osteosarcoma. Sequencing used osteosarcoma tumor tissue from the lung. The rearranged segments are TRBV15 and TRBJ2-7, with TRBD1 matching 7 junction bases. The DNA sequence is given as TGTGCCACCAGCAGAGAGGGGACAGACTACGAGCAGTACTTC. The translation is CATSREGTDYEQYF.